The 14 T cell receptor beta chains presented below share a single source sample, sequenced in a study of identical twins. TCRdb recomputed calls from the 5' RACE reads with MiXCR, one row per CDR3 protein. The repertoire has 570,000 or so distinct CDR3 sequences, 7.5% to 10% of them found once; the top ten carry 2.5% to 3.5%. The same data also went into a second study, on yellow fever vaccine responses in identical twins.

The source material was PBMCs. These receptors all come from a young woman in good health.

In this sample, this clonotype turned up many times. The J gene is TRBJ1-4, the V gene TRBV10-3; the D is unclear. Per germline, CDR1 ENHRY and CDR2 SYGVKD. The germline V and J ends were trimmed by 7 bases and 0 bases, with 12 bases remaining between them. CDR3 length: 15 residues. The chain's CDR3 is CAIKGRLATNEKLFF. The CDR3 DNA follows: TGTGCCATCAAAGGGAGACTTGCAACTAATGAAAAACTGTTTTTT.

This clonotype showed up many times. Written as DNA, the CDR3 is TGTGCCAGCAGGTTCCAGTCTGGGGCCAACGTCCTGACTTTC. Amino acid sequence: CASRFQSGANVLTF. J is TRBJ2-6 and V is TRBV2; D is undetermined. The CDR3 runs to 14 residues. V lost 6 bases, J lost 1 base, and 7 bases lay in between. Germline values: CDR1 SNHLY, CDR2 FYNNEI.

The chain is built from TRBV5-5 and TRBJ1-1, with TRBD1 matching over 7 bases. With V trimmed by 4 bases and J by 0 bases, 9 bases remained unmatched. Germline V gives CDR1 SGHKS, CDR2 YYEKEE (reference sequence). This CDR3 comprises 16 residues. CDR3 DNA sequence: TGTGCCAGCAGCCCGCTCGGACAGGCCCTGAACACTGAAGCTTTCTTT. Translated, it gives CASSPLGQALNTEAFF. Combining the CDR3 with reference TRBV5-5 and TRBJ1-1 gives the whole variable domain DAGVTQSPTHLIKTRGQQVTLRCSPISGHKSVSWYQQVLGQGPQFIFQYYEKEERGRGNFPDRFSARQFPNYSSELNVNALLLGDSALYLCASSPLGQALNTEAFFGQGTRLTVV.

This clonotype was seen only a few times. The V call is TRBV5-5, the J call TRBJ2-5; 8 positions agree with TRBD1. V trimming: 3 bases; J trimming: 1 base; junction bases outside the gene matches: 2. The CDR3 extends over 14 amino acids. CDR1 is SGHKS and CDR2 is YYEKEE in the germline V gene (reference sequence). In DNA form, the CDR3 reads TGTGCCAGCAGCTGGACAGGGTCCCAAGAGACCCAGTACTTC. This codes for CASSWTGSQETQYF.

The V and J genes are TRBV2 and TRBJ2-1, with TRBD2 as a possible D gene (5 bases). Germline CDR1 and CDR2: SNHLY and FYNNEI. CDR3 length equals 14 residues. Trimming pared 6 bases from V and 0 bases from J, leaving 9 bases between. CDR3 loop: CASSREPSYNEQFF. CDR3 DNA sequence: TGTGCCAGCAGCCGGGAACCCTCCTACAATGAGCAGTTCTTC.

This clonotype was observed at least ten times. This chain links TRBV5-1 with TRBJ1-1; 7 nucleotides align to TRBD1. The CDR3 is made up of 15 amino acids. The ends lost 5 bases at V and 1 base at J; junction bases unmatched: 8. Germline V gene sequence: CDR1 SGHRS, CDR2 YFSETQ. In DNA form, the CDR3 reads TGCGCCAGCAGACAGACAGGGCCGGAGAACACTGAAGCTTTCTTT. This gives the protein CASRQTGPENTEAFF.

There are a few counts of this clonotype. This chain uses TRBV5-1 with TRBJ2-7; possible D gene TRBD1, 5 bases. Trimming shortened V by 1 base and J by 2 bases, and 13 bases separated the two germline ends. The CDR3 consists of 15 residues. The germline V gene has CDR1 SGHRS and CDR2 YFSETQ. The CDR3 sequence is CASSLNPGSPYEQYF. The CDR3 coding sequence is TGCGCCAGCAGCTTGAATCCAGGGTCTCCCTACGAGCAGTACTTC.

DNA of the CDR3: TGCAGCGCACACACAGGGAACACCGGGGAGCTGTTTTTT. It encodes CSAHTGNTGELFF. V is TRBV29-1 and J is TRBJ2-2, with a weak D call TRBD1 (5 bases). V dropped 7 bases and J dropped 1 base, with 10 bases sitting between them. CDR1 is SQVTM, CDR2 ANQGSEA, per germline. The CDR3 runs 13 residues.

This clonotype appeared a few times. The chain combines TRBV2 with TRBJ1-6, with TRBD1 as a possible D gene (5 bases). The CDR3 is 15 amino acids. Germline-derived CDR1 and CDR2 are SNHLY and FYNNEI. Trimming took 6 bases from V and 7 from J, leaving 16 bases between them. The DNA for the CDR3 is TGTGCCAGCAGGGTCCAGGGAGTCCCGAATTCACCCCTCCACTTT. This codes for CASRVQGVPNSPLHF.

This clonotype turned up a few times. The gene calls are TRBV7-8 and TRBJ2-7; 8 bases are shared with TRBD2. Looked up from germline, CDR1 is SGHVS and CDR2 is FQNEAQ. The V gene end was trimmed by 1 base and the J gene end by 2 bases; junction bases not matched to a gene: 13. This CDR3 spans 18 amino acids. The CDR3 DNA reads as TGTGCCAGCAGCTTAGACGGGCTAGCGGGTACTATGACCTACGAGCAGTACTTC. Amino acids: CASSLDGLAGTMTYEQYF. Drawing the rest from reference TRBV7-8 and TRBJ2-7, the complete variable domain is GAGVSQSPRYKVAKRGQDVALRCDPISGHVSLFWYQQALGQGPEFLTYFQNEAQLDKSGLPSDRFFAERPEGSVSTLKIQRTQQEDSAVYLCASSLDGLAGTMTYEQYFGPGTRLTVT.

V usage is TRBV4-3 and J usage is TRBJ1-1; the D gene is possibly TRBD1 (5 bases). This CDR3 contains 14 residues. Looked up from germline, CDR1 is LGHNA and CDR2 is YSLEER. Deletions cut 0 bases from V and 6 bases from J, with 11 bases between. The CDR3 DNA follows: TGCGCCAGCAGCCAAGATTTTTGGGGACCTGAAGCTTTCTTT. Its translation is CASSQDFWGPEAFF.

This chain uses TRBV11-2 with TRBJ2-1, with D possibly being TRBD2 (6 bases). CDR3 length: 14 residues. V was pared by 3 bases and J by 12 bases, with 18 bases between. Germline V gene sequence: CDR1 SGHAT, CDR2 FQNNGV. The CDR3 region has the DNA TGTGCCAGCAGCTTTAGGACTATCGAAATGCGGCAGTTCTTC. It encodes CASSFRTIEMRQFF.

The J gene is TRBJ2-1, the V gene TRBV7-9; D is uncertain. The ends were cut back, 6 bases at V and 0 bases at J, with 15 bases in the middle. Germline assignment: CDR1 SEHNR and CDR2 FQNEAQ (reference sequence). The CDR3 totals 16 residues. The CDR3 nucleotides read TGTGCCAGCAGTTCCCGCGCCCCTAGCTCCTACAATGAGCAGTTCTTC. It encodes CASSSRAPSSYNEQFF.

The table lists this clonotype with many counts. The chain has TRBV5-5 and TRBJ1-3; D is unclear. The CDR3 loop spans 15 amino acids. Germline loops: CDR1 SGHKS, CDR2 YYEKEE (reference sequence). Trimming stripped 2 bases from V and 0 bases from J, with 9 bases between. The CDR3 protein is CASSLGPSSGNTIYF. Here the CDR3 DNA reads TGTGCCAGCAGCTTAGGACCAAGCTCTGGAAACACCATATATTTT.